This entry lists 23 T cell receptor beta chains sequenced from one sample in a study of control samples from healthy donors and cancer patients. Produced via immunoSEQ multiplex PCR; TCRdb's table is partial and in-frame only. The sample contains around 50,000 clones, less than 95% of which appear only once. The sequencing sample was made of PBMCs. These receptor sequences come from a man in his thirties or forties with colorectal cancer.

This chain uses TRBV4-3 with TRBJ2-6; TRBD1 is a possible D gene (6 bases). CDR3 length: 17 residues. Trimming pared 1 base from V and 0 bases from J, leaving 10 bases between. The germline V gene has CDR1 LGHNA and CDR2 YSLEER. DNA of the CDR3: TGCGCCAGCAGCCAAGTACAGGGACCCTCTGGGGCCAACGTCCTGACTTTC. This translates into CASSQVQGPSGANVLTF.

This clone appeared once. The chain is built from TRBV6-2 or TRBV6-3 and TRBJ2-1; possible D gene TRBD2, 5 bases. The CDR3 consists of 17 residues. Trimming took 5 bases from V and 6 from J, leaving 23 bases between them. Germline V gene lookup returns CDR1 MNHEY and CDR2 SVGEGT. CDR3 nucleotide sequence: TGTGCCAGCAGTGACTATCCCGGGTCCCTTCTCCGCAATGAGCAGTTCTTC. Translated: CASSDYPGSLLRNEQFF.

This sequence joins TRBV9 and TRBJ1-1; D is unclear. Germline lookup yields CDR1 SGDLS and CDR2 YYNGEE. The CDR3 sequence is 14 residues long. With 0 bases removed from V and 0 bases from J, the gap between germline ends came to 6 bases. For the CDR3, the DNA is TGTGCCAGCAGCGTAGGACAAATGAACACTGAAGCTTTCTTT. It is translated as CASSVGQMNTEAFF.

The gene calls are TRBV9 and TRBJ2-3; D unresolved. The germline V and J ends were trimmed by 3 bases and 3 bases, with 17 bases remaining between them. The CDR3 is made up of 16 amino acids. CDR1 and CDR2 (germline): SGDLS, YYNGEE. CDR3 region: CASSESSLSRTDTQYF. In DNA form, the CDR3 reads TGTGCCAGCAGCGAGAGTAGTCTTAGTCGTACAGATACGCAGTATTTT.

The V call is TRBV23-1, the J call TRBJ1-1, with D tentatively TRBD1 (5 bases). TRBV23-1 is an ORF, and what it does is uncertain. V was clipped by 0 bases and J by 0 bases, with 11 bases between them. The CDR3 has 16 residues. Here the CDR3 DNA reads TGCGCCAGCAGTCAATCGAGGAGACAGATGAACACTGAAGCTTTCTTT. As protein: CASSQSRRQMNTEAFF.

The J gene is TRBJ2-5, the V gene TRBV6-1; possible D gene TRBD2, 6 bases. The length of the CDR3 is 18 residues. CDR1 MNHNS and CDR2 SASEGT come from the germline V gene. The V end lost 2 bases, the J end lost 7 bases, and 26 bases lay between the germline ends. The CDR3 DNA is TGTGCCAGCAGTGAATTACTGGTTTTTTTGGAGGGGAGGCGGACCCAGTACTTC. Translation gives CASSELLVFLEGRRTQYF.

In nucleotides, the CDR3 is TGTGCCAGCTCACCAACGGGGGGCGGCGGTCAGCCCCAGCATTTT. Its protein product is CASSPTGGGGQPQHF. The V and J genes are TRBV18 and TRBJ1-5; perhaps TRBD1 as D (6 bases). The germline V gene encodes CDR1 KGHSH and CDR2 LQKENI. V lost 2 bases to trimming and J lost 6 bases, with 14 bases between them. CDR3 length: 15 amino acids.

The CDR3 DNA follows: TGTGCCAGCTCACCACCCTGGAGTGCAGATACGCAGTATTTT. Amino acid sequence: CASSPPWSADTQYF. The V call is TRBV18, the J call TRBJ2-3; D call uncertain. The germline V gene has CDR1 KGHSH and CDR2 LQKENI. The CDR3 contains 14 residues. V was shortened by 0 bases and J by 4 bases, with 8 bases between the two germline ends.

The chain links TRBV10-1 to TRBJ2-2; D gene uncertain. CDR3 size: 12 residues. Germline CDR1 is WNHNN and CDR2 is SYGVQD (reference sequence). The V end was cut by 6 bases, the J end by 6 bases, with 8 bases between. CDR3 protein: CASSLVAGELFF. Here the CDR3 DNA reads TGCGCCAGCAGCCTAGTGGCCGGGGAGCTGTTTTTT.

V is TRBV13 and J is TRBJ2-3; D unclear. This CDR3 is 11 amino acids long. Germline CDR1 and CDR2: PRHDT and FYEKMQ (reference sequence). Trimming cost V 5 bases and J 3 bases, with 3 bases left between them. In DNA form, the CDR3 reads TGTGCCAGCAGCCGGACAGATACGCAGTATTTT. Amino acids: CASSRTDTQYF.

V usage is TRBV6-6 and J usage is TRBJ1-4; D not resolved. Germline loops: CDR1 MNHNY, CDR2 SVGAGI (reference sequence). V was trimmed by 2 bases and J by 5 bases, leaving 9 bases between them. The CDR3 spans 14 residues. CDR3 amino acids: CASSYGGSNEKLFF. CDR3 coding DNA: TGTGCCAGCAGTTACGGAGGAAGCAATGAAAAACTGTTTTTT.

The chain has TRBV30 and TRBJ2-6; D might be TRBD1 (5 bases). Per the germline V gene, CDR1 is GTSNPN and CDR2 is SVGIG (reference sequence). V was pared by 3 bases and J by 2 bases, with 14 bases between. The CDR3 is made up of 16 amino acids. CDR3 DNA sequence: TGTGCCTGGAGAAGAAGGGGTTCGCCTGGGGCCAACGTCCTGACTTTC. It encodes CAWRRRGSPGANVLTF.

The DNA for the CDR3 is TGCGCCAGCAGCGCCAGACAGGGAGTAGGAACTGAAGCTTTCTTT. It encodes CASSARQGVGTEAFF. The V gene is TRBV5-1, the J gene TRBJ1-1, with 7 bases that match TRBD1. V shed 4 bases, J shed 5 bases, and the junction held 11 bases outside the gene matches. Germline V gene data show CDR1 as SGHRS and CDR2 as YFSETQ. This CDR3 comprises 15 residues.

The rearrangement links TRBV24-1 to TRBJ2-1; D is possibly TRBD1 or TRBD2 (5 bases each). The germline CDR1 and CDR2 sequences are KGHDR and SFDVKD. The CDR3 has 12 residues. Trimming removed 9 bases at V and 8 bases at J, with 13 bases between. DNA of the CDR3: TGTGCCACCCGGGGCCCCGGCGATGAGCAGTTCTTC. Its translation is CATRGPGDEQFF.

The CDR3 DNA reads TGTGCCAGCAGTATAGGGACAGGGAGTTACGAGCAGTACGTC. This gives the protein CASSIGTGSYEQYV. V usage is TRBV7-8 and J usage is TRBJ2-7, with 9 bases that match TRBD1. Germline trimming cut 6 bases from V and 4 bases from J; bases unmatched to any gene: 7. Germline loops: CDR1 SGHVS, CDR2 FQNEAQ. This CDR3 is built from 14 residues.

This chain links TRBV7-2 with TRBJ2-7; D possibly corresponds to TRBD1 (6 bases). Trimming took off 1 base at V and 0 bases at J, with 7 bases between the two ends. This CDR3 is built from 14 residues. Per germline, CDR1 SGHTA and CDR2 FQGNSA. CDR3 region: CASSLDRVSYEQYF. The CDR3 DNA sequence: TGTGCCAGCAGCTTAGACAGGGTCTCCTACGAGCAGTACTTC. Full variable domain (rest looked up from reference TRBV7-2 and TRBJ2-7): GAGVSQSPSNKVTEKGKDVELRCDPISGHTALYWYRQSLGQGLEFLIYFQGNSAPDKSGLPSDRFSAERTGGSVSTLTIQRTQQEDSAVYLCASSLDRVSYEQYFGPGTRLTVT.

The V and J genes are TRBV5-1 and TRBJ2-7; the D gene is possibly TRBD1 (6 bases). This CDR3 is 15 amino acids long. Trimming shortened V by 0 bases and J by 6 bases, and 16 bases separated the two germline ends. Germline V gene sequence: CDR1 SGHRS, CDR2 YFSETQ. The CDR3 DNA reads TGCGCCAGCAGCTTGGATCCTCAAGGGGGATCCGAGCAGTACTTC. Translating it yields CASSLDPQGGSEQYF.

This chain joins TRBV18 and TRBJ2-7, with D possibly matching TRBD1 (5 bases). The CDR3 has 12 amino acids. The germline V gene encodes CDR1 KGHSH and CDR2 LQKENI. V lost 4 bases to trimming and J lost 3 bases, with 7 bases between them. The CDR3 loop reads CASSLTGYEQYV. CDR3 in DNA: TGTGCCAGCTCACTTACAGGCTACGAGCAGTACGTC.

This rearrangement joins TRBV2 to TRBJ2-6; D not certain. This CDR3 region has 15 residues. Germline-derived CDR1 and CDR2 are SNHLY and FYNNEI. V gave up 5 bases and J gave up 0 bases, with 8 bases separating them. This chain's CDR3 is CASSNGLSGANVLTF. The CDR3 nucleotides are TGTGCCAGCAGTAATGGCCTCTCTGGGGCCAACGTCCTGACTTTC.

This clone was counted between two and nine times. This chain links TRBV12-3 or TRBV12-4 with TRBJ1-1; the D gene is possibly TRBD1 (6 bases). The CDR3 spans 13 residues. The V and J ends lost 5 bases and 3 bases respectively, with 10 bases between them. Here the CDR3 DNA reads TGTGCCAGCAGTCAAGGGGGGGACACTGAAGCTTTCTTT. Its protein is CASSQGGDTEAFF.

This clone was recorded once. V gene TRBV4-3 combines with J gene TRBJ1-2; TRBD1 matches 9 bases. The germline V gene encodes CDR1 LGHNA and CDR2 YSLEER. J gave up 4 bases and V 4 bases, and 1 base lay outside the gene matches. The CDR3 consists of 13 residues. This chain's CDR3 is CASSPDRGYGYTF. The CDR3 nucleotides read TGCGCCAGCAGCCCGGACAGGGGCTATGGCTACACCTTC.

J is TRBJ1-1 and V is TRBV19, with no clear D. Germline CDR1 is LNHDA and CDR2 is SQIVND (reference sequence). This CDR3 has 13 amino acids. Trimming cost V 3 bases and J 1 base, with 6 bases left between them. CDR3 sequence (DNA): TGTGCCAGTAGTATCGCGCAGAACACTGAAGCTTTCTTT. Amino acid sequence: CASSIAQNTEAFF.

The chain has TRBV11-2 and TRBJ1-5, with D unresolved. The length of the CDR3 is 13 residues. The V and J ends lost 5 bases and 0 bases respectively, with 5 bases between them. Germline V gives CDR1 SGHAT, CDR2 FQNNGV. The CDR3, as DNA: TGTGCCAGCAGCCAAAATAGCAATCAGCCCCAGCATTTT. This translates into CASSQNSNQPQHF. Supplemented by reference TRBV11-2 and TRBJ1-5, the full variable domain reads EAGVAQSPRYKIIEKRQSVAFWCNPISGHATLYWYQQILGQGPKLLIQFQNNGVVDDSQLPKDRFSAERLKGVDSTLKIQPAKLEDSAVYLCASSQNSNQPQHFGDGTRLSIL.